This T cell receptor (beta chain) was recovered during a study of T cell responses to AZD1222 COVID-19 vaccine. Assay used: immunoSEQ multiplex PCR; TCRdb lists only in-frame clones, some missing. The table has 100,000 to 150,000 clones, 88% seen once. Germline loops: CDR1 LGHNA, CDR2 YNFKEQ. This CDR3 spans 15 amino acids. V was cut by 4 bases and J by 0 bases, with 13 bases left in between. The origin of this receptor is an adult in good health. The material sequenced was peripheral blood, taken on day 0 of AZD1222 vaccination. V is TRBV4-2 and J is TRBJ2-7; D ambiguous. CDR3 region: CASSPSSASSYEQYF. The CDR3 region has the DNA TGTGCCAGCAGCCCCTCGAGCGCCTCCTCCTACGAGCAGTACTTC.